This T cell receptor (beta chain) was recovered during a study of T cell repertoires in cytomegalovirus infection. Study information: Well-studied HLA-B-restricted epitopes and recently identified HLA-C-restricted epitopes of CMV were both used in the study. Both a matching HLA type and CMV infection were indicated by public TCR beta signatures.

Whole-study findings and limits: Cumulated frequencies of public TCR beta families served to identify carriers of CMV plus the relevant HLA. Clonotypes of TCR beta that were HLA-C-restricted and CMV-specific dominated the ex vivo response.

The CDR3 is 15 amino acids. Germline lookup yields CDR1 SGHVS and CDR2 FQNEAQ. This clonotype has just a few counts. The antigen remains unidentified. The junction shows a germline mismatch at one end, possibly a read error. From the reads, TCRdb called clonotypes with MiXCR, one entry per CDR3 protein. The table lists roughly 150,000 distinct CDR3 sequences, about 20% of them singletons. The source was CD8+ T cells from cultured PBMCs, collected from culture after CMV antigen stimulation. The TCR comes from a human donor in good health (CMV status not recorded). Some clones in this sample may be carry-over from other donors' samples. The chain links TRBV7-8 to TRBJ2-7; possibly TRBD2 for D (5 bases). The CDR3, as DNA: TGTGCCAGCAGTGGGAGTGGGATTATCTCCTCCGAGCAGTACTTC. Translated, it gives CASSGSGIISSEQYF.